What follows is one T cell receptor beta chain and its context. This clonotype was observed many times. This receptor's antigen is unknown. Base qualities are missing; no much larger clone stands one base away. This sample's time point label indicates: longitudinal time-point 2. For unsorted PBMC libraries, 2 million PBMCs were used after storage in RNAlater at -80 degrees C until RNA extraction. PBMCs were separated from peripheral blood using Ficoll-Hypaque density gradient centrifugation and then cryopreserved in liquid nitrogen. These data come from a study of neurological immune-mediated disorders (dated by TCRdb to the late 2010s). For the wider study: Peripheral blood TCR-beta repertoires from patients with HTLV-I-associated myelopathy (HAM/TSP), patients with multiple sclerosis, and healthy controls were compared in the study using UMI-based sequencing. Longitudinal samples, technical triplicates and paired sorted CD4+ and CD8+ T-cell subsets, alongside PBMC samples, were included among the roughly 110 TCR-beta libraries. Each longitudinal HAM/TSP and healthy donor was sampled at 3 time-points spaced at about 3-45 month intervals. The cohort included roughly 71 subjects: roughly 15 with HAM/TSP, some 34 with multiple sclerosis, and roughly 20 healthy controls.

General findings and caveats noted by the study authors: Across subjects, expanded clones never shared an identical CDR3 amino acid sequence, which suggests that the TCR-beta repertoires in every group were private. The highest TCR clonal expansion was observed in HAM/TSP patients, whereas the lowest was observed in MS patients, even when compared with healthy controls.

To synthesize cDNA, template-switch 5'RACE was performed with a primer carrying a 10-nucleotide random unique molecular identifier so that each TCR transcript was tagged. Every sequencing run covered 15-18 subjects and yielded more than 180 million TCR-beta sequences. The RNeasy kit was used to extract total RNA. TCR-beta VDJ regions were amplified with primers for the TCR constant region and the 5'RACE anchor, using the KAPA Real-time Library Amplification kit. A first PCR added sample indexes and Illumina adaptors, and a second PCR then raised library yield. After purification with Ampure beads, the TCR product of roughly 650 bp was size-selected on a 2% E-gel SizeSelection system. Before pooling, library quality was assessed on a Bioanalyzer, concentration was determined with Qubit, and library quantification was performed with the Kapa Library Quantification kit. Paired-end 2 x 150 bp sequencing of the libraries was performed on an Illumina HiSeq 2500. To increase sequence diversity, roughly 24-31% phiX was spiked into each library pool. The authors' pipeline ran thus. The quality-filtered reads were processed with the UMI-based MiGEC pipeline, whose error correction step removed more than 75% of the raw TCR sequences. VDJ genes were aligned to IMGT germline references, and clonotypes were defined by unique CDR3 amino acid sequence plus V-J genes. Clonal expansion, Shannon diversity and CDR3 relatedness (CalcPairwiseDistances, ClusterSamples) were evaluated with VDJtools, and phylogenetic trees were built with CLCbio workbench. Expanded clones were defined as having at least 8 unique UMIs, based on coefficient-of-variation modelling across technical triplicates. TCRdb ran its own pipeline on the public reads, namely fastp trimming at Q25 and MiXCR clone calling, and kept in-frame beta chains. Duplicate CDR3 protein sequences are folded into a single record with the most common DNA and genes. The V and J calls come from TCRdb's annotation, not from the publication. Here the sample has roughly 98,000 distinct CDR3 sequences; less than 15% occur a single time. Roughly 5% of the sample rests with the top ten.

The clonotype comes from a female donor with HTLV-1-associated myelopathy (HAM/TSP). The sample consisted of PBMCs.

CDR3 sequence: CATSEDRENTDTQYF. The sequenced DNA is TGTGCCACCAGTGAGGATAGGGAAAATACAGATACGCAGTATTTT. Recombination joined TRBV24-1 with TRBJ2-3; confidence is insufficient to name the D gene. CDR1 and CDR2, looked up from the germline V gene, are KGHDR and SFDVKD. Trimming at the junction amounts to 4 bases on V and 3 bases on J, and the germline ends lie 13 bases apart. Including the terminal cysteine and phenylalanine, the CDR3 comprises 15 residues. The sequence is cut down to CDR3 DNA, 45 bases in frame from base 1.